This T cell receptor (beta chain) emerged from a study of early stage breast cancer tumors. In the study overall: Among around 12 ER+/PR+/HER2- tumors, eight were ductal, four lobular. Each sample averaged approximately 10-fold read coverage.

The V and J ends lost 2 bases and 0 bases respectively, with 10 bases between them. This CDR3 has 15 residues. Germline assignment: CDR1 MRHNA and CDR2 SNTAGT. Here immunoSEQ multiplex PCR was the method, and the copy in TCRdb shows in-frame clones only, minus some. The sample lists roughly 6,500 clones, 50% to 75% occurring once. About this clone: The antigen remains unidentified.

The study, taken as a whole, reports: Unsorted bulk genomic DNA sequencing lacked pairing and functional marker data.

The J gene is TRBJ1-1, the V gene TRBV6-4, with D possibly TRBD1 on 5 matching bases. Material: normal breast tissue next to the tumor. The TCR comes from a person in their fifties or sixties with breast cancer. In DNA form, the CDR3 reads TGTGCCAGCAGTGACCTAGAGGGGCTGAACACTGAAGCTTTCTTT. This sequence encodes CASSDLEGLNTEAFF.